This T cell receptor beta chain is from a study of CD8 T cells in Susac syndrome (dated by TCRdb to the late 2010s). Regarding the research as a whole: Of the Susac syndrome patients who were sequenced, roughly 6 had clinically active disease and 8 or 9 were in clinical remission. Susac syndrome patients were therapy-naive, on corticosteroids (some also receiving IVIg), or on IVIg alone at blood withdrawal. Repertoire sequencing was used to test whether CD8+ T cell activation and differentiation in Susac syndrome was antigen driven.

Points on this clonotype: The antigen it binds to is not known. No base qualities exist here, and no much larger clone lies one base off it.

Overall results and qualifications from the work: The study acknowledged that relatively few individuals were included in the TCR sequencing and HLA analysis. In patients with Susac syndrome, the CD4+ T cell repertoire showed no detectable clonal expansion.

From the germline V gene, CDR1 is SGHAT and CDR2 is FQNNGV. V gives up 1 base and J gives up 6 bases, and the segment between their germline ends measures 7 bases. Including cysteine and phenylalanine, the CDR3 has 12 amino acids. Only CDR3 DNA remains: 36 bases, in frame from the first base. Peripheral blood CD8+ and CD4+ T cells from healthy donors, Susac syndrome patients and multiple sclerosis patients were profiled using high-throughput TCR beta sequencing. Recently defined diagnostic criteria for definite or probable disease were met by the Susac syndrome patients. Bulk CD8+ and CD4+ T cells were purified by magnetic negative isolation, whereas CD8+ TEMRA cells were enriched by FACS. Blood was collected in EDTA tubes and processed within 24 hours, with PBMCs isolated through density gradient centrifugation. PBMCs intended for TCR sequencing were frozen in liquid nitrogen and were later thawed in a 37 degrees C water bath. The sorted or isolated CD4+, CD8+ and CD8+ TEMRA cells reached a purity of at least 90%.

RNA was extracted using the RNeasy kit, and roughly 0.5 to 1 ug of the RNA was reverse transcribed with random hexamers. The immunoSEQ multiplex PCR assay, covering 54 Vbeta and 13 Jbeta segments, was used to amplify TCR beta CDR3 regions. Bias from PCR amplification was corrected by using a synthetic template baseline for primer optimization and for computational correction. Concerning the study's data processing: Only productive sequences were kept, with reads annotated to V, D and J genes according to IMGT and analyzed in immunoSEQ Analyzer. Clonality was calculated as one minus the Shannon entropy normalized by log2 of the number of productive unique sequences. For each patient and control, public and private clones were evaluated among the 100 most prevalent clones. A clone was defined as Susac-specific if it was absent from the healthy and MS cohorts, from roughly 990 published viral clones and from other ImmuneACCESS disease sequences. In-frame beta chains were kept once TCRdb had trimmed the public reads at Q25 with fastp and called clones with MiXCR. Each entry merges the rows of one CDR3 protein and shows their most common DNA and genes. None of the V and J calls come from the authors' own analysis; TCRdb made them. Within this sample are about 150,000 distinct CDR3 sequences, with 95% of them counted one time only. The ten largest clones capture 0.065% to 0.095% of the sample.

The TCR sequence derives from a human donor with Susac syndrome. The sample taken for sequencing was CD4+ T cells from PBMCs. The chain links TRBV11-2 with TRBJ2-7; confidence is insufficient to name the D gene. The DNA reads TGTGCCAGCAGCTTAGTATACCCCGAGCAGTACTTC. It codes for CASSLVYPEQYF.